This T cell receptor beta chain was recorded in a study of blood T cell repertoires in COVID-19. Study-level information: Acute-phase and convalescent COVID-19 samples originated in the United States, Italy and Spain. PBMCs, B-cell-depleted T cells, or T cells provided the cDNA or gDNA that made up the material.

A single count supports this clone. The CDR3 length is 15 residues. Original processing methods: Quantification of nucleated cells was approximated via reference gene primer amplification. Here immunoSEQ multiplex PCR was the method, and the copy in TCRdb shows in-frame clones only, minus some. V, J and clone size reflect that table, while D and trimming were determined from the DNA. The sample yields tens of thousands of clones, about four fifths seen once. Sequencing used peripheral blood. This TCR was sampled from a human donor in a cohort sampled during active or convalescent COVID-19. The chain joins TRBV21-1 to TRBJ1-1. TRBV21-1 is described as a pseudogene. CDR3 residues: CASSPRGEGWTEAFF. The CDR3 DNA sequence: TGTGCCAGCAGCCCTCGCGGGGAGGGATGGACTGAAGCTTTCTTT.